The clone carrying this T cell receptor (beta chain) was recorded at least ten times. The antigen is undetermined. This sample was included in a study of T cells in Graves' hyperthyroidism and ophthalmopathy. As for the study in general: Peripheral blood was acquired at first diagnosis, ahead of any therapy whatsoever.

Amplified TCR beta CDR3 regions came from RNA transcripts. In the first-round RT-PCR of the TCR CDR3, the HTBI primer set was used. TCRdb redid the calling of the multiplex PCR reads with MiXCR, one entry per CDR3 protein. The data show around 340,000 distinct CDR3 sequences, approximately 18% seen once. Under 3 months was the duration of disease in ophthalmopathy patients, who also had a Clinical Activity Score of at least 3 and a NOSPECS grade of at least 4. Patients were excluded for uncontrolled infection, other autoimmune disease, pregnancy or lactation. Study-wide points: Ophthalmopathy, which appeared later, was predicted by the model a median roughly 6.4 months before onset.

Material: blood. This TCR was recovered from a woman in her thirties or forties with Graves' ophthalmopathy.

CDR3 protein: CASSLAGLAGEGETQYF. The CDR3 DNA reads TGTGCCAGCAGCTTAGCGGGACTAGCGGGAGAAGGAGAGACCCAGTACTTC. The chain couples TRBV7-6 to TRBJ2-5, with TRBD2 matching over 14 bases. Germline CDR1 SGHVS, CDR2 FNYEAQ. This CDR3 contains 17 residues. V shed 0 bases, J shed 4 bases, and the junction held 4 bases outside the gene matches.